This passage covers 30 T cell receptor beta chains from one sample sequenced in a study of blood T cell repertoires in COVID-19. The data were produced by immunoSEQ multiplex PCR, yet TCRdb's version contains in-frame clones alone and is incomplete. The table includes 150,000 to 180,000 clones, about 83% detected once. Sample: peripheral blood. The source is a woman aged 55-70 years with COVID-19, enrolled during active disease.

CDR3 protein: CASSRTSGGDNEQFF. The CDR3 region has the DNA TGTGCCAGCAGTCGGACTAGCGGAGGGGACAATGAGCAGTTCTTC. The chain combines TRBV7-3 with TRBJ2-1; 10 bases match TRBD2. Trimming at V came to 6 bases and at J to 5 bases, leaving 7 bases not matched to a gene. Germline CDR1 SGHTA, CDR2 FQGTGA. This CDR3 has 15 amino acids.

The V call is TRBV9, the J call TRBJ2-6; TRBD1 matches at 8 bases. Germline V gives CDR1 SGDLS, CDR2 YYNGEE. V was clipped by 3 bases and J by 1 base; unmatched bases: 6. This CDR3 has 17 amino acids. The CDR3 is CASSARQGRSGANVLTF. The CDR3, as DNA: TGTGCCAGCAGCGCGCGACAGGGGAGGTCTGGGGCCAACGTCCTGACTTTC.

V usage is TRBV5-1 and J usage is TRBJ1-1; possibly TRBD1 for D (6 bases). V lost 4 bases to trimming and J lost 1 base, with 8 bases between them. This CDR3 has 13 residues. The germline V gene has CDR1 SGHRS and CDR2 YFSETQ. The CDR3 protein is CASSKTGNTEAFF. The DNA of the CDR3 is TGCGCCAGCAGCAAGACAGGGAACACTGAAGCTTTCTTT. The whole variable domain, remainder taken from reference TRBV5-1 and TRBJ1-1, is KAGVTQTPRYLIKTRGQQVTLSCSPISGHRSVSWYQQTPGQGLQFLFEYFSETQRNKGNFPGRFSGRQFSNSRSEMNVSTLELGDSALYLCASSKTGNTEAFFGQGTRLTVV.

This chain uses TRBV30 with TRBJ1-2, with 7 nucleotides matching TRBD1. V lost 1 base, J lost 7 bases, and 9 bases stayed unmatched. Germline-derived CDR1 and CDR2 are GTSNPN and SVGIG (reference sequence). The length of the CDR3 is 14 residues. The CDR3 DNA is TGTGCCTGGAGTGGGGACAGTATAGTGGGTGGCTACACCTTC. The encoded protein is CAWSGDSIVGGYTF.

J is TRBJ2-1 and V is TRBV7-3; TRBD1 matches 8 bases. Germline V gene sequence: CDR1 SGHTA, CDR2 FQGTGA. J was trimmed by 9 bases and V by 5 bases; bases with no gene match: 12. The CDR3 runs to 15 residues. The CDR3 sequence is CASSPRTGPEVEQFF. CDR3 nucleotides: TGTGCCAGCAGCCCAAGGACAGGGCCTGAGGTTGAGCAGTTCTTC.

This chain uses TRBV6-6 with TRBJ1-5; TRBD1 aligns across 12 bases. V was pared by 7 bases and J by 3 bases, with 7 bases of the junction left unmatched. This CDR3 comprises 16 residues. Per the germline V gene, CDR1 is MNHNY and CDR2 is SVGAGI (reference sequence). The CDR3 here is CASKPGQGAYNQPQHF. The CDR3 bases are TGTGCCAGCAAGCCGGGACAGGGGGCCTACAATCAGCCCCAGCATTTT.

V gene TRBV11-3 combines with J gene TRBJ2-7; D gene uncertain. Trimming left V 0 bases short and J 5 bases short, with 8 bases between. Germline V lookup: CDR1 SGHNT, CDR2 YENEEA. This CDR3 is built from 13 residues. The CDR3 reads CASSLDYANEQYF. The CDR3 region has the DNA TGTGCCAGCAGCTTAGACTACGCGAACGAGCAGTACTTC.

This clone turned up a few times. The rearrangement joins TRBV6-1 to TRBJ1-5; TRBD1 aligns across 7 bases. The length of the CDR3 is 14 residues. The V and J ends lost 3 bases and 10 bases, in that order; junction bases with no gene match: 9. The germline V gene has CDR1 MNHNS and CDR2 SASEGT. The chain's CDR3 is CASSEPGTARPQHF. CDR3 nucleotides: TGTGCCAGCAGTGAGCCCGGGACAGCCCGTCCCCAGCATTTT.

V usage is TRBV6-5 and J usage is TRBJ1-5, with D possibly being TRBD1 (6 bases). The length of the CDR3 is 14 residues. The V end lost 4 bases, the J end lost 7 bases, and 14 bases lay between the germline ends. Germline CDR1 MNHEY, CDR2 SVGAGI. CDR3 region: CASSSQGKRQPQHF. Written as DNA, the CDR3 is TGTGCCAGCAGTTCCCAGGGGAAGAGACAGCCCCAGCATTTT.

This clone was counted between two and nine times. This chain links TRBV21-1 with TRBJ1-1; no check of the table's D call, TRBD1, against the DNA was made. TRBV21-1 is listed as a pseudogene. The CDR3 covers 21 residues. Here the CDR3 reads CASRELMLQGSVGPLNTEAFF. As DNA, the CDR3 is TGTGCCAGCAGGGAGCTAATGCTACAGGGGTCGGTCGGGCCCTTGAACACTGAAGCTTTCTTT.

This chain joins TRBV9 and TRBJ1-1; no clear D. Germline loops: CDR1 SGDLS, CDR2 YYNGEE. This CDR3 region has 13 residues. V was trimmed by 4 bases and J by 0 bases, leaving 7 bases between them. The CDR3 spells CASSPGVNTEAFF. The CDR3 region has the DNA TGTGCCAGCAGCCCGGGAGTGAACACTGAAGCTTTCTTT.

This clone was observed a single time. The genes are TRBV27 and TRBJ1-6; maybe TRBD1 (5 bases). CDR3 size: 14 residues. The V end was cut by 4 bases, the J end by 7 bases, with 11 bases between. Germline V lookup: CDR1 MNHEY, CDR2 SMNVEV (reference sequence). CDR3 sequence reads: CASSYQGRNSPLHF. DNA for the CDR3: TGTGCCAGCAGTTATCAGGGAAGGAATTCACCCCTCCACTTT.

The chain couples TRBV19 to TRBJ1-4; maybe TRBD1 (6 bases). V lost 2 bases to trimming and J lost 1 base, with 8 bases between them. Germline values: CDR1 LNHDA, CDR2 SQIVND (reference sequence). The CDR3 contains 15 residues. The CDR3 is CASSISDRTNEKLFF. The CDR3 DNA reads TGTGCCAGTAGTATATCGGACAGAACTAATGAAAAACTGTTTTTT.

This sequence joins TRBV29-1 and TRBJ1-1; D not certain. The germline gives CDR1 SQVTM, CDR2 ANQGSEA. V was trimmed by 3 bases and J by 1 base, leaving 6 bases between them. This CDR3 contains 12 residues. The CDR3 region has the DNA TGCAGCGTTGATTGGGCGAACACTGAAGCTTTCTTT. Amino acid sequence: CSVDWANTEAFF.

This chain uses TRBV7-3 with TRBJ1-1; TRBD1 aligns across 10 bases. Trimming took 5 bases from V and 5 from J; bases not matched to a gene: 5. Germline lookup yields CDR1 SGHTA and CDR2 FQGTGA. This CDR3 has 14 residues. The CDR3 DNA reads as TGTGCCAGCAGCGACGGGACAGGGGATACTGAAGCTTTCTTT. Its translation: CASSDGTGDTEAFF.

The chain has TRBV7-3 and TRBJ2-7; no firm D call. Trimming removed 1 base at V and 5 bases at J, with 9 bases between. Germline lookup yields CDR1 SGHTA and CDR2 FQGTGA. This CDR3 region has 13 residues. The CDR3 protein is CASSLSLSHEQYF. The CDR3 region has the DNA TGTGCCAGCAGCTTAAGTCTTTCCCACGAGCAGTACTTC.

The CDR3 loop is CASSTYRGHNNQPQHF. The CDR3 nucleotides are TGTGCCAGTAGTACATACAGGGGGCATAACAATCAGCCCCAGCATTTT. V usage is TRBV19 and J usage is TRBJ1-5; 9 positions agree with TRBD1. Per germline, CDR1 LNHDA and CDR2 SQIVND (reference sequence). With V trimmed by 4 bases and J by 3 bases, 7 bases remained unmatched. The CDR3 length is 16 residues. Filled out from reference TRBV19 and TRBJ1-5, the complete variable domain reads DGGITQSPKYLFRKEGQNVTLSCEQNLNHDAMYWYRQDPGQGLRLIYYSQIVNDFQKGDIAEGYSVSREKKESFPLTVTSAQKNPTAFYLCASSTYRGHNNQPQHFGDGTRLSIL.

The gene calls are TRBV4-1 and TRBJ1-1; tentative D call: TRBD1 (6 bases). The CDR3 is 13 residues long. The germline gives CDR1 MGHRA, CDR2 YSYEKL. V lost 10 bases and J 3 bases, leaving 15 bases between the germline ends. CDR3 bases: TGCGCCACCCGACAGGTGGGTGACACTGAAGCTTTCTTT. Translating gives CATRQVGDTEAFF.

The CDR3 nucleotides are TGTGCCAGCAGCTCGGACAGGCCCTCTGGAAACACCATATATTTT. Amino acid sequence: CASSSDRPSGNTIYF. V and J are TRBV9 and TRBJ1-3; 7 bases align to TRBD1. Germline values: CDR1 SGDLS, CDR2 YYNGEE. The length of the CDR3 is 15 residues. The J segment lost 0 bases and the V segment lost 4 bases, leaving 4 bases of the junction unmatched.

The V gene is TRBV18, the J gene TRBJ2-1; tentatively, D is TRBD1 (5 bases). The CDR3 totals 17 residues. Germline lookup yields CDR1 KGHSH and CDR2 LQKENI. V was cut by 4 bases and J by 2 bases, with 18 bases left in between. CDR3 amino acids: CASSQTVPNTPYNEQFF. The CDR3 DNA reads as TGTGCCAGCTCACAGACAGTTCCCAACACTCCCTACAATGAGCAGTTCTTC.

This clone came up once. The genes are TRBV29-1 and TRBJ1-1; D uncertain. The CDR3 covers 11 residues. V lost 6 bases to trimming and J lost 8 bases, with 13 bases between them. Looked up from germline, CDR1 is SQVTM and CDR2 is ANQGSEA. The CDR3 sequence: CSVVRVTEAFF. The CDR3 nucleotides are TGCAGCGTCGTGAGGGTGACAGAAGCTTTCTTT.

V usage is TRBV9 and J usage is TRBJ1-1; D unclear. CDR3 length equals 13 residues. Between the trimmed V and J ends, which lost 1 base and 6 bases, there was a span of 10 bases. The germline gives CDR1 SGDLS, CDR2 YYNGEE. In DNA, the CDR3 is TGTGCCAGCAGCGTAACTGGACTCTCTGAAGCTTTCTTT. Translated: CASSVTGLSEAFF.

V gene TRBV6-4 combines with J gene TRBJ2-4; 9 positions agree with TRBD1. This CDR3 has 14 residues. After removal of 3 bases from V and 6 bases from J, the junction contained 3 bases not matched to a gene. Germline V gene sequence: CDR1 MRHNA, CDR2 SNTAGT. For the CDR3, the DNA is TGTGCCAGCAGTGATTCACAGGGGGCAAACATTCAGTACTTC. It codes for CASSDSQGANIQYF.

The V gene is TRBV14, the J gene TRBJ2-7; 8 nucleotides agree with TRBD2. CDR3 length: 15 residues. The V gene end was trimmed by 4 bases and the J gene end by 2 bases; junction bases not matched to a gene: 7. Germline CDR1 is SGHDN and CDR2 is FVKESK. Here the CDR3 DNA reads TGTGCCAGCAGCCGACAAAGCGGGAGCCCCTACGAGCAGTACTTC. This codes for CASSRQSGSPYEQYF.

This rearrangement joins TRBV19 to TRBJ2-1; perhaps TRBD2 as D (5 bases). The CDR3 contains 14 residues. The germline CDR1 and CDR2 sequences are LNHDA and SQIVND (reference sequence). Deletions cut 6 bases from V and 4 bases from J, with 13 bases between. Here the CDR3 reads CASSLRGTYNEQFF. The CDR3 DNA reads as TGTGCCAGTAGCCTACGGGGAACTTACAATGAGCAGTTCTTC.

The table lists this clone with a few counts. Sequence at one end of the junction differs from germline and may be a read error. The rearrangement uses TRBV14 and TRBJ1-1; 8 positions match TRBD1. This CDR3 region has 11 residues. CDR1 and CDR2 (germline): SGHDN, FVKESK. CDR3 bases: TGTGCCAGCAGCCAAGGGGACAGGCATTATTTT. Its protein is CASSQGDRHYF.

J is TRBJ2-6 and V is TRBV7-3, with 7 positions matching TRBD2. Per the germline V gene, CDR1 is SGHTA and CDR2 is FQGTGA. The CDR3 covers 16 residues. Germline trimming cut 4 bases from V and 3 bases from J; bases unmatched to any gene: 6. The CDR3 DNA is TGTGCCAGCAGCTCCCGACTAGCCGTTGGGGCCAACGTCCTGACTTTC. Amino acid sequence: CASSSRLAVGANVLTF.

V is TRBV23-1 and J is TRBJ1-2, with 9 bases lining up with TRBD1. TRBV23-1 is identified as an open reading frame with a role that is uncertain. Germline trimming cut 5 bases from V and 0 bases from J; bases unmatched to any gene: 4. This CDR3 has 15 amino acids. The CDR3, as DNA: TGCGCCAGCAGTGCGACAGGGGGAGCTAACTATGGCTACACCTTC. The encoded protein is CASSATGGANYGYTF.

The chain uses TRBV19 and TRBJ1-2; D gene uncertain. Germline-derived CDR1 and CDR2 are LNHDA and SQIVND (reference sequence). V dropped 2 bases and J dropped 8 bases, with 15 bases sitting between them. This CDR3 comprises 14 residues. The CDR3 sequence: CASSISSPGYGYTF. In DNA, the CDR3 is TGTGCCAGTAGTATATCCTCCCCGGGTTACGGCTACACCTTC.

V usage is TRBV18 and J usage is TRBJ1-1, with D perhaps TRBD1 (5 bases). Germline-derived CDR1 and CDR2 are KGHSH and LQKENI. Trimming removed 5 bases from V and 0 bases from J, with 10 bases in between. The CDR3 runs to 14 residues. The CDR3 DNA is TGTGCCAGCTCAAGACAGTCCATGAACACTGAAGCTTTCTTT. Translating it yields CASSRQSMNTEAFF.